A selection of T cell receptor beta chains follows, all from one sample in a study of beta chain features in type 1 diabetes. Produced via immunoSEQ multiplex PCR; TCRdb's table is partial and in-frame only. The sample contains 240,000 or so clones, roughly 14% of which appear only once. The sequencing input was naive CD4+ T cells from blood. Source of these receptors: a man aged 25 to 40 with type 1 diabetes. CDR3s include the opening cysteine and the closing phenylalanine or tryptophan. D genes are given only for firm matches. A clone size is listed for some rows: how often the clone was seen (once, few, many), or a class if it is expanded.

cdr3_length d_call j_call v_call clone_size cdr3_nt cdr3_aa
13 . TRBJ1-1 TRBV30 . TGTGCCTGGAGTGTAATAATGAACACTGAAGCTTTCTTT CAWSVIMNTEAFF
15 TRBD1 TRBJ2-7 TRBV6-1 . TGTGCCAGCAGTGAAGCGCGACAGGGTGGCTACGAGCAGTACTTC CASSEARQGGYEQYF
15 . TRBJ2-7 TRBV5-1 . TGCGCCAGCAGCTCTGGTACCGGACTTGAGAACGAGCAGTACTTC CASSSGTGLENEQYF
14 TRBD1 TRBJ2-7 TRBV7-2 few TGTGCCAGCAGCCCGGGACAGGGTAGCAACGAGCAGTACTTC CASSPGQGSNEQYF
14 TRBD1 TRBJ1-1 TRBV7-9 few TGTGCCAGCAGTTCGAAGGACAGGGAAACTGAAGCTTTCTTT CASSSKDRETEAFF
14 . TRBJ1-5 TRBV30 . TGTGCCTGGAGTGTATCAGGGTCCAATCAGCCCCAGCATTTT CAWSVSGSNQPQHF
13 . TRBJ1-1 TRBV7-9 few TGTGCCAGCAGCGTTAGACAGTACACTGAAGCTTTCTTT CASSVRQYTEAFF
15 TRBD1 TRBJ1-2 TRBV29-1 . TGCAGCGTTTCCGACAGGGAGAAATCTAACTATGGCTACACCTTC CSVSDREKSNYGYTF
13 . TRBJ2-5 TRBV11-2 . TGTGCCAGCAGCGTACAGGAAAGAGAGACCCAGTACTTC CASSVQERETQYF
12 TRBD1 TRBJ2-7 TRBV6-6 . TGTGCCAGCAACCAGGACAGGTACGAGCAGTACTTC CASNQDRYEQYF
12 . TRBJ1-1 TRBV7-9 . TGTGCCAGCAGCCGGAGAGACACTGAAGCTTTCTTT CASSRRDTEAFF
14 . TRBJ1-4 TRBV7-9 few TGTGCCAGCAGCTTCATCCAGGGAAGTGAAAAACTGTTTTTT CASSFIQGSEKLFF
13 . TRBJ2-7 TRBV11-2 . TGTGCCAGCAGCTTAGCCTACCGATACGAGCAGTACTTC CASSLAYRYEQYF
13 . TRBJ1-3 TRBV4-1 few TGCGCCAGCAGCCTACAAGCTGGAAACACCATATATTTT CASSLQAGNTIYF
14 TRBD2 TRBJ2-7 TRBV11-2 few TGTGCCAGCAGCCGGGGGGAACTCCAGGCTTGGCAGTACTTC CASSRGELQAWQYF
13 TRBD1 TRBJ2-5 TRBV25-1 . TGTGCCAGCAGTGACTACAGGGGAGAGACCCAGTACTTC CASSDYRGETQYF
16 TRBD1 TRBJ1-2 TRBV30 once TGTGCCTGGAGAAGACAGGGGCAAATGAGTAACTATGGCTACACCTTC CAWRRQGQMSNYGYTF
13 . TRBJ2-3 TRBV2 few TGTGCCAGCATGTTTGGGGGGACAGATACGCAGTATTTT CASMFGGTDTQYF
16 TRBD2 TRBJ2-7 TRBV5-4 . TGTGCCAGCAGCCCAGGACTAGCGGGGGCCTCCTACGAGCAGTACTTC CASSPGLAGASYEQYF
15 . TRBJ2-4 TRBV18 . TGTGCCAGCTCACCGCGGGCTGGGAACAAAAACATTCAGTACTTC CASSPRAGNKNIQYF
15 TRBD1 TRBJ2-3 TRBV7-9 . TGTGCCAGCAGCGCGACAGGGGGCTTACCAGATACGCAGTATTTT CASSATGGLPDTQYF
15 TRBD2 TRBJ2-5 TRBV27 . TGTGCCAGCAGCCCAGCTGCGGGGGTCAGGGAGACCCAGTACTTC CASSPAAGVRETQYF
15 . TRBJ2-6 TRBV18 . TGTGCCAGCTCACCAGGCCTTTACGGGGCCAACGTCCTGACTTTC CASSPGLYGANVLTF
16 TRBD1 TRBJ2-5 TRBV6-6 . TGTGCCAGCAGTCGCATCCGGGACAGGGGTGGAGAGACCCAGTACTTC CASSRIRDRGGETQYF
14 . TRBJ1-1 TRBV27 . TGTGCCAGCAGTTTATTGGGGGGTAACACTGAAGCTTTCTTT CASSLLGGNTEAFF
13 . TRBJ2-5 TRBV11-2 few TGTGCCAGCAGCCCAGACAGAGTGGAGACCCAGTACTTC CASSPDRVETQYF
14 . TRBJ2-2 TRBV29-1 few TGCAGCGTCGAACGACTAGGGGACACCGGGGAGCTGTTTTTT CSVERLGDTGELFF